This entry lists 4 T cell receptor beta chains sequenced from one sample in a study of OX40 agonist ivuxolimab in advanced cancers. The table came from immunoSEQ multiplex PCR; TCRdb's copy has only in-frame clones and leaves some out. The sample shows 80,000 or so clones, 85% to 90% of them seen only once. Sample: CD4+ or CD8+ T cells sorted from blood, taken in a trial of the OX40 agonist ivuxolimab. The receptors were sampled from an adult with an advanced solid tumor such as melanoma, head and neck, liver or kidney cancer.

The chain combines TRBV5-1 with TRBJ1-1; D not certain. The CDR3 sequence is 14 residues long. CDR1 is SGHRS and CDR2 is YFSETQ in the germline V gene. The V end lost 6 bases, the J end lost 2 bases, and 14 bases lay between the germline ends. The CDR3 DNA follows: TGCGCCAGCAACCGGGGAGCAGGAAACACTGAAGCTTTCTTT. Protein sequence: CASNRGAGNTEAFF.

This clone was recorded only once. The V and J genes are TRBV29-1 and TRBJ2-1; possible D gene TRBD2, 6 bases. From germline, CDR1 is SQVTM and CDR2 ANQGSEA. The CDR3 loop spans 12 amino acids. Trimming removed 2 bases from V and 6 bases from J, with 8 bases in between. CDR3 amino acids: CSVEREVNEQFF. CDR3 DNA sequence: TGCAGCGTTGAAAGGGAGGTCAATGAGCAGTTCTTC.

The chain employs TRBV5-1 and TRBJ1-6; D unclear. CDR1 and CDR2 from the germline V gene are SGHRS and YFSETQ. The CDR3 is 15 residues long. V lost 5 bases, J lost 6 bases, and 15 bases lay in between. CDR3 sequence: CASSTNTAPNSPLHF. CDR3 nucleotides: TGCGCCAGCAGTACGAACACAGCACCTAATTCACCCCTCCACTTT.

The chain has TRBV5-6 and TRBJ1-1, with D maybe TRBD1 (5 bases). This CDR3 has 15 amino acids. Trimming took 2 bases from V and 1 from J, leaving 12 bases between them. The germline V gene encodes CDR1 SGHDT and CDR2 YYEEEE. CDR3 bases: TGTGCCAGCAGCTTTCTCGGAGGGGAGAACACTGAAGCTTTCTTT. Residues: CASSFLGGENTEAFF.